This TCR beta chain was retrieved from a study of shared clonotypes between healthy human individuals (dated by TCRdb to 2018 to 2020). Looking at the study overall: The cohort included three men and a couple of women between 18 and 49 years of age. To estimate repertoire size and how much clonotypes are shared between individuals, the study performed deep sequencing of blood TCR repertoires from roughly five healthy adults. Libraries were prepared and TCR repertoires were sequenced by different laboratories using diverse techniques, in order to increase sequencing depth and limit assay-specific biases. For each donor, CD4 naive and CD4 memory were each given three plates, CD8 naive was given two plates, and CD8 memory was given one plate. Each donor's leukapheresis produced roughly between roughly 0.85 and 9.5 billion PBMCs.

Broad study findings and their caveats: Rarefaction of sorted-subset datasets indicated incomplete sequencing despite the large sequencing depth. Estimated clonotype richness was generally larger for naive than for memory subsets. Compared with non-shared clonotypes, clonotypes shared by all four sorted-subset donors had higher generation probabilities. Sharing across a few donors was observed for approximately 5% of naive CD4, over 3% of naive CD8, about 2.3% of memory CD4, and 0.4% of memory CD8 clonotypes. Because the study included a small number of donors, the genetic and exposure-history diversity represented was limited. Pairwise subsampling indicated that sequencing depth was expected to affect the degree of clonotype sharing among donors. Only blood was sampled, and tissue TCR repertoires likely differ from those in blood.

Using the deep immunoSEQ assay, multiplex PCR amplified TCR CDR3 regions from genomic DNA. Extracted genomic DNA from each cell subset was distributed evenly across all wells of several immunoSEQ 96-well plates, and each plate was treated as a replicate. Each replicate PCR for sorted subsets received around 210 ng genomic DNA, equal to roughly 30,000 T cell genomes. Purified libraries were measured with a Qubit 3.0 fluorometer, size-checked on a Bioanalyzer 2100, and measured again with the KAPA Library Quantification kit. Every immunoSEQ 96-well plate was sequenced on a separate single-read 150-cycle Illumina NextSeq 550 flow cell. The paper's data handling went like this. The immunoSEQ output contained only junctional sequences without quality scores, so filtering could not match that applied to full-length reads. To assign V/J genes and CDR3, sequences were annotated against IMGT germline references using PyIR, a Python wrapper for IgBLAST v1.9. Any read was removed if the V/J assignment was weak (E-value above 1e-6), the CDR3 was missing, or the read contained stop codons, out-of-frame junctions, or ambiguous translated residues. V3J clonotypes were defined as sequences sharing an identical inferred V gene, J gene, and CDR3 amino acid sequence. To compute the percentage overlap between repertoires, the number of shared unique clonotypes was divided by the size of the smaller repertoire. Richness of each repertoire was evaluated using RTK rarefaction, the Chao1 estimator, and Recon v2.1 estimates of unobserved clonotypes. For all TCRbeta clonotypes obtained by the gDNA method from a few donors, generation probabilities were computed with OLGA. In TCRdb, the immuneACCESS table is reduced to in-frame sequences with V and J assigned. These tables do not hold every clone; where another copy was compared, an unresolved V gene accounts for under half, and the others remain unexplained. V, J and clone size derive from that table, while D and trimming were established from the DNA sequence. For this sample the table gives about 1.9 million clones, of which around 95% were detected only once. The ten largest clones represent approximately 1.7% of the sample.

On this clone itself: There is no known antigen for this receptor. There are no base qualities to consult, and no much larger clone falls within one base.

CD8 naive samples were obtained by positive selection for CCR7 among CD45RO-negative cells, yielding a CD45RA+CCR7+ population from which TemRA cells were excluded. The donors were healthy, HIV-negative adults who had no recently reported acute infections or vaccinations. Every donor was a Caucasian adult living in Nashville, Tennessee, USA. Blood was obtained by leukapheresis, after which PBMCs were separated by Ficoll-Histopaque density gradient centrifugation and cryopreserved in liquid nitrogen vapor phase. Analytical flow cytometry was used to check the purity and quantity of each magnetically sorted T cell population. Genomic DNA was isolated from every sorted fraction and measured by UV absorbance on a Nanodrop 2000c. Sequencing used naive CD8+ T cells from PBMCs. The sample's cell subset or site label, decoded: CD45RA+CCR7+. The origin of this receptor is a man younger than 35 in good health. Some clones in this sample may be carry-over from other donors' samples.

The CDR3 loop reads CASSSRRYANTGELFF. At the DNA level, the sequence is TGCGCCAGCAGCTCGAGACGGTACGCGAACACCGGGGAGCTGTTTTTT. The chain links TRBV5-1 with TRBJ2-2, with the identity of the D gene unclear. The cysteine opens and the phenylalanine closes a CDR3 of 16 amino acids. CDR3 DNA only is kept here, 48 bases in frame from base 1. Reading the germline V gene gives CDR1 SGHRS and CDR2 YFSETQ. Between the V and J ends, shortened by 3 bases and 0 bases respectively, the junction contains 12 bases. The CDR3, completed at both ends by the reference TRBV5-1 and TRBJ2-2 genes, gives the full variable domain KAGVTQTPRYLIKTRGQQVTLSCSPISGHRSVSWYQQTPGQGLQFLFEYFSETQRNKGNFPGRFSGRQFSNSRSEMNVSTLELGDSALYLCASSSRRYANTGELFFGEGSRLTVL.